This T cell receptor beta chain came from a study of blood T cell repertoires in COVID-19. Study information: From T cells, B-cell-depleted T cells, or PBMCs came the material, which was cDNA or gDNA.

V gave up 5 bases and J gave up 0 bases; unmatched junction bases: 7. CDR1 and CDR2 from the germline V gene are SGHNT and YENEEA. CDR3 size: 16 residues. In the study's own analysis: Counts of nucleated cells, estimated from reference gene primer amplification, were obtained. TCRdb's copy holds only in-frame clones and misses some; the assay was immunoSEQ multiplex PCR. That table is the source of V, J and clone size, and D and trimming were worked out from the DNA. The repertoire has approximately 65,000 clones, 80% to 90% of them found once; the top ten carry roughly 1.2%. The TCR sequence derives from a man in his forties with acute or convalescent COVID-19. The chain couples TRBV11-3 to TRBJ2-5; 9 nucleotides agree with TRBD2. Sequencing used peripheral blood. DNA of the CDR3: TGTGCCAGCAGCCTTTCTCTAGCGGGATACCAAGAGACCCAGTACTTC. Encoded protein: CASSLSLAGYQETQYF. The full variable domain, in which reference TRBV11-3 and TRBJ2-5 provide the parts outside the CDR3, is EAGVVQSPRYKIIEKKQPVAFWCNPISGHNTLYWYLQNLGQGPELLIRYENEEAVDDSQLPKDRFSAERLKGVDSTLKIQPAELGDSAVYLCASSLSLAGYQETQYFGPGTRLLVL.